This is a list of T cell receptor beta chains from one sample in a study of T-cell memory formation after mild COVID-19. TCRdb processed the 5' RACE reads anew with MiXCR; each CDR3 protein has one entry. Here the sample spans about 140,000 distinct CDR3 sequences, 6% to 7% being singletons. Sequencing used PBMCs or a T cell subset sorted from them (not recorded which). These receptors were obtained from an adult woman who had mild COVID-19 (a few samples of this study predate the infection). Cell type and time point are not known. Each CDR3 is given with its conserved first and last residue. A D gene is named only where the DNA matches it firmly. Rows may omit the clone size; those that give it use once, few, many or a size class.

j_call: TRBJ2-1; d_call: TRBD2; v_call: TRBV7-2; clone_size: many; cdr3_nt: TGTGCCAGCAGCTTATTAGCGGGAGGTTGGGCGCGCAATGAGCAGTTCTTC; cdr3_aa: CASSLLAGGWARNEQFF
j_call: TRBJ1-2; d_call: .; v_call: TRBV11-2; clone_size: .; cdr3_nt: TGTGCCAGCACCCTGTGGGGGTCGGAGGGCTATGGCTACACCTTC; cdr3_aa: CASTLWGSEGYGYTF
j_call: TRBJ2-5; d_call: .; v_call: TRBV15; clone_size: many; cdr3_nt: TGTGCCACCAGCAGAGATCGGGCCAGAATAGGAGAGACCCAGTACTTC; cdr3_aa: CATSRDRARIGETQYF
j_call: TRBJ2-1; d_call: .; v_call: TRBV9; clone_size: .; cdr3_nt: TGTGCCAGCAGCGTAGATCCGGGGGCGAATGGAAATGAGCAGTTCTTC; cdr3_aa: CASSVDPGANGNEQFF
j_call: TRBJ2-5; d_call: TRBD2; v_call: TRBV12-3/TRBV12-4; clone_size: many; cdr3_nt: TGTGCCAGCAGTCTACGAGCGGGAGGGCAAGAGACCCAGTACTTC; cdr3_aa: CASSLRAGGQETQYF
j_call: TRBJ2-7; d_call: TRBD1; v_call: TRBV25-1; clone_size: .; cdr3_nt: TGTGCCAGCAGTGACCGGGACAGGGGAACCTACGAGCAGTACTTC; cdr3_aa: CASSDRDRGTYEQYF
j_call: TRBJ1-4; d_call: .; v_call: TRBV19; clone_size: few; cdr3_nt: TGTGCCAGTAGTTGGGCAACTAATGAAAAACTGTTTTTT; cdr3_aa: CASSWATNEKLFF
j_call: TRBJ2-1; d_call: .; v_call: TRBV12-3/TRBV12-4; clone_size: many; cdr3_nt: TGTGCCAGCAGACATTGGGGTTCCTCCTACAATGAGCAGTTCTTC; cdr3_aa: CASRHWGSSYNEQFF
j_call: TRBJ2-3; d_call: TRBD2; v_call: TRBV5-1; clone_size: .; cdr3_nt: TGCGCCAGCAGCGGCCGCGGGGGGAACACAGATACGCAGTATTTT; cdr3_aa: CASSGRGGNTDTQYF
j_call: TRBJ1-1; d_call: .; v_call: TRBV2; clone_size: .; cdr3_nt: TGTGCCAGCAGGGAGAACACTGAAGCTTTCTTT; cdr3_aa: CASRENTEAFF
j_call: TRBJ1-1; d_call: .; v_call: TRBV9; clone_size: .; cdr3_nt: TGTGCCAGCAGCGCGGAGGGGCGGGGCACTGAAGCTTTCTTT; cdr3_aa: CASSAEGRGTEAFF
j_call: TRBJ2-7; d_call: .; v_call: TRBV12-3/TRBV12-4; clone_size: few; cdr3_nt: TGTGCCAGCAGCCAAGGGGGACGCCAGTCGCAGTACTTC; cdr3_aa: CASSQGGRQSQYF
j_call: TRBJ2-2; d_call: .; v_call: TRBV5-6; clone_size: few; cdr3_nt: TGTGCCAGCAGCTTGTCCTCAGTTAGAGACCACGGGGAGCTGTTTTTT; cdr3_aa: CASSLSSVRDHGELFF
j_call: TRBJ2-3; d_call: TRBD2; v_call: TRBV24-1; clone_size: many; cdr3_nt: TGTGCCACCAGTGATTTGGGGACTAGCGGAGATACGCAGTATTTT; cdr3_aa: CATSDLGTSGDTQYF
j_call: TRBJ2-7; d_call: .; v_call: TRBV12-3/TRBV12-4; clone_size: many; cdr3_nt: TGTGCCAGCGGTACGAGCTACGAGCAGTACTTC; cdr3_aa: CASGTSYEQYF
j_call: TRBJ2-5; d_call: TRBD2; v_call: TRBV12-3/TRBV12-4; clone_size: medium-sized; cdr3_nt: TGTGCCAGCAGCGTAGCGGGGGGGCAAGAGACCCAGTACTTC; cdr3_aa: CASSVAGGQETQYF
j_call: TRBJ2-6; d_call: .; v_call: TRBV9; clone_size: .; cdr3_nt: TGTGCCAGCAGCGCTCGGCGGTCTGGGGCCAACGTCCTGACTTTC; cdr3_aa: CASSARRSGANVLTF
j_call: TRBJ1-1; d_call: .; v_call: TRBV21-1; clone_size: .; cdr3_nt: TGTGCCAGCAGCAAACTGCTTTTCACTAGGCCCTACACTGAAGCTTTCTTT; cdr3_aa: CASSKLLFTRPYTEAFF
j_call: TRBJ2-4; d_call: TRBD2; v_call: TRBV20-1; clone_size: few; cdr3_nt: TGCAGTGCTAGTCCTGGACTAGCGGCGTCCCCAAACATTCAGTACTTC; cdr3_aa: CSASPGLAASPNIQYF
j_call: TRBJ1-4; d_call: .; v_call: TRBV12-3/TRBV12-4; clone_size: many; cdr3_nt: TGTGCCAGCAGTTTAGTGGGAGGGTTAAGGGCTAATGAAAAACTGTTTTTT; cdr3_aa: CASSLVGGLRANEKLFF
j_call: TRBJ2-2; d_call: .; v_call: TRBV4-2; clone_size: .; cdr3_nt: TGTGCCAGCAGCCGCCGAACTGGTGACGGGGAGCTGTTTTTT; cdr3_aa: CASSRRTGDGELFF
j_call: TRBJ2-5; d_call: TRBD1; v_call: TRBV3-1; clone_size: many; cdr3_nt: TGTGCCAGCAGTCGCCCCGTGACAGGGGTCGGGGAGACCCAGTACTTC; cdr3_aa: CASSRPVTGVGETQYF
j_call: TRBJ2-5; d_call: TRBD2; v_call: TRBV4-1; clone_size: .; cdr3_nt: TGCGCCAGCAGCCCCCGCGGGACTAGCGGGGGGGAGACCCAGTACTTC; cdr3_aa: CASSPRGTSGGETQYF
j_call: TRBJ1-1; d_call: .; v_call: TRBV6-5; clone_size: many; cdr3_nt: TGTGCCAGCAGTTACGGAGGGGGAGACACTGAAGCTTTCTTT; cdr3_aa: CASSYGGGDTEAFF
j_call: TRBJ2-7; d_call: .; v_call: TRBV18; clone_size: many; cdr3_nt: TGTGCCAGCTCACAGGACCAGGGAGCCTACGAGCAGTACTTC; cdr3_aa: CASSQDQGAYEQYF
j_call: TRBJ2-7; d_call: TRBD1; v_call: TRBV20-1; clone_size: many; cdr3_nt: TGCAGTGCTAACGCAGGGGGCAAGGGAGAGCAGTACTTC; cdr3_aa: CSANAGGKGEQYF
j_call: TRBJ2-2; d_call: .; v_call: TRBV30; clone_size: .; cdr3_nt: TGTGCCTGGGGCAACACCGGGGAGCTGTTTTTT; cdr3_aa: CAWGNTGELFF
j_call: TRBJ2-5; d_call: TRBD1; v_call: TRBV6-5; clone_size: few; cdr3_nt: TGTGCCAGCAGTTACTCAGACAGGGTTGGAGGGACCCAGTACTTC; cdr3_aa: CASSYSDRVGGTQYF
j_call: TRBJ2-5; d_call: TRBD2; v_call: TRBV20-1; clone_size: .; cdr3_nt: TGCAGTGCTAGTGGCGGGGGAAAACAAGAGACCCAGTACTTC; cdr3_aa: CSASGGGKQETQYF
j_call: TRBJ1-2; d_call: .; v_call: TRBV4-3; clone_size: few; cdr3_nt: TGCGCCAGCAGCCAAGAGCCGTGGGCCTCCTATGGCTACACCTTC; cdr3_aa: CASSQEPWASYGYTF
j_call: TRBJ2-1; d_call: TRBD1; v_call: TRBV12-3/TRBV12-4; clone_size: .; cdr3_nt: TGTGCCAGCAGCCCACAGGGGGCAGACTCCTACAATGAGCAGTTCTTC; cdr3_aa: CASSPQGADSYNEQFF
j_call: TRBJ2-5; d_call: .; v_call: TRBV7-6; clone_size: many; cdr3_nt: TGTGCCAGCAGCCCCAGGAGTGAGACCCAGTACTTC; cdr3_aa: CASSPRSETQYF